Sequencing of this T cell receptor beta chain was carried out in a study of T cells in Graves' hyperthyroidism and ophthalmopathy. About the study: Peripheral blood was drawn at first diagnosis, prior to all treatment. Study-level results: A 13 V-J signature model discriminated ophthalmopathy versus stable hyperthyroidism.

Uncontrolled infection, other autoimmune disease, pregnancy or lactation excluded patients. TCR beta CDR3 sequences were amplified from RNA transcripts. TCR CDR3 regions were first amplified by RT-PCR with HTBI primers. MiXCR was run by TCRdb on the multiplex PCR reads, yielding one entry per CDR3 protein. Of almost 600,000 distinct CDR3 sequences detected, approximately 15% appear once; the ten largest clones hold 5.5% to 7.5%. In this sample, this clonotype turned up many times. Its antigen is as yet unknown. The sequence was collected from a woman under 40 with Graves' hyperthyroidism that later progressed to Graves' ophthalmopathy. Sequenced input: blood.

For the CDR3, the DNA is TGTGCCAGCACCCCTGCAGTGCGGGAGCAGGCAGATACGCAGTATTTT. Translating it yields CASTPAVREQADTQYF. The chain is built from TRBV6-1 and TRBJ2-3; 7 bases align to TRBD2. The ends lost 7 bases at V and 4 bases at J; junction bases unmatched: 14. The CDR3 runs to 16 residues. Germline V lookup: CDR1 MNHNS, CDR2 SASEGT.